This T cell receptor beta chain was recorded in a study of cytomegalovirus exposure and HLA in healthy donors. The V gene's germline CDR1 is SGHTA and CDR2 FQGNSA. This CDR3 spans 14 amino acids. V shed 6 bases and J 4 bases; nucleotides not matched to a gene: 6. In the PCR, 60 Vbeta and 13 Jbeta primers were used. Profiling relied on immunoSEQ multiplex PCR, and the TCRdb table lists in-frame clones only, not all of them. In the table there are about 210,000 clones, 81% of which are singletons. Study observations and caveats: The authors confirmed in vitro that a few CMV-associated chains were specific for CMV antigens. Reported performance of the classifier showed diagnosis of cytomegalovirus status with high specificity and sensitivity. In a later analysis, compared with equally common non-associated chains, HLA-associated beta chains were more expanded.

A note on this clone: Its specificity is unknown.

The source of this sequence is a man aged 40-49 years in good health and CMV-seropositive. The rearrangement uses TRBV7-2 and TRBJ1-2, with TRBD1 matching 9 bases. Sample: PBMCs. CDR3 in DNA: TGTGCCAGCAGATCAGGACAGGGGAGCTATGGCTACACCTTC. Translating it yields CASRSGQGSYGYTF. Drawing the rest from reference TRBV7-2 and TRBJ1-2, the complete variable domain is GAGVSQSPSNKVTEKGKDVELRCDPISGHTALYWYRQSLGQGLEFLIYFQGNSAPDKSGLPSDRFSAERTGGSVSTLTIQRTQQEDSAVYLCASRSGQGSYGYTFGSGTRLTVV.